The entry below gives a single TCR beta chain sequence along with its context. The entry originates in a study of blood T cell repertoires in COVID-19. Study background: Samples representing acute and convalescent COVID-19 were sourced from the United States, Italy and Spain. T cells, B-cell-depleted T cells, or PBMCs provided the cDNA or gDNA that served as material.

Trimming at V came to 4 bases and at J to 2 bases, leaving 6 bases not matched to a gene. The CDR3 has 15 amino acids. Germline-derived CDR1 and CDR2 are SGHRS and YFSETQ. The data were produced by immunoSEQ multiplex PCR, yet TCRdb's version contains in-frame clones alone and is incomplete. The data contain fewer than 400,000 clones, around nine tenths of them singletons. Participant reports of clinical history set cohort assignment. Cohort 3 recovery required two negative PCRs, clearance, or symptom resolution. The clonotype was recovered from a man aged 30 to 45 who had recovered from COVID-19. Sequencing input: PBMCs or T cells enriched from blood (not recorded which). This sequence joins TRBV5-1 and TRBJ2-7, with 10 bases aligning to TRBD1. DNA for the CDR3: TGCGCCAGCAGCCACGACGGGACAGGGGCCTACGAGCAGTACTTC. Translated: CASSHDGTGAYEQYF.